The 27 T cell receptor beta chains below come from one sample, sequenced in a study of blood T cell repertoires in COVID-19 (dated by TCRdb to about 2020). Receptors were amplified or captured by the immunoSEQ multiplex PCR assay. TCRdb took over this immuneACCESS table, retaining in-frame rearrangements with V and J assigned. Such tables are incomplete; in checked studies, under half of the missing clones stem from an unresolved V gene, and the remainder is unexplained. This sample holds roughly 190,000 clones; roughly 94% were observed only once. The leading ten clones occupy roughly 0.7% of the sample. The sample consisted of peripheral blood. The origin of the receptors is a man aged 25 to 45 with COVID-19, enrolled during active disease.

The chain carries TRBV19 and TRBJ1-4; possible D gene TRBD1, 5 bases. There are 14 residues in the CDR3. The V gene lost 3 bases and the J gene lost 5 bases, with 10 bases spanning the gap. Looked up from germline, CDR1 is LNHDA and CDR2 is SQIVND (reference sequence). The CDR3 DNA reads TGTGCCAGTAGTATGGACACCGTCAATGAAAAACTGTTTTTT. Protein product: CASSMDTVNEKLFF. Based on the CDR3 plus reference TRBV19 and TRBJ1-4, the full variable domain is DGGITQSPKYLFRKEGQNVTLSCEQNLNHDAMYWYRQDPGQGLRLIYYSQIVNDFQKGDIAEGYSVSREKKESFPLTVTSAQKNPTAFYLCASSMDTVNEKLFFGSGTQLSVL.

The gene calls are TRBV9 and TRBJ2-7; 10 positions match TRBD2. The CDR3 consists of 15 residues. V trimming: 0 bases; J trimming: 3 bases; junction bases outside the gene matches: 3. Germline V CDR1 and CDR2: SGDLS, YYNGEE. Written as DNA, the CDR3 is TGTGCCAGCAGCGTAGGAGAGCGGGGGGGCTACGAGCAGTACTTC. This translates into CASSVGERGGYEQYF.

In nucleotides, the CDR3 is TGTGCCAGCAGCTATGACACTGAAGCTTTCTTT. Its protein is CASSYDTEAFF. The gene calls are TRBV2 and TRBJ1-1, with D hard to call. Looked up from germline, CDR1 is SNHLY and CDR2 is FYNNEI. The ends were cut back, 6 bases at V and 3 bases at J, with 5 bases in the middle. This CDR3 region has 11 residues.

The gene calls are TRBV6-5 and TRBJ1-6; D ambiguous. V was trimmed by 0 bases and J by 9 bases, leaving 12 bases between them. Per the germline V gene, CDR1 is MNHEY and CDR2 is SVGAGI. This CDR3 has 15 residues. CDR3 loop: CASSYSNPSGSPLHF. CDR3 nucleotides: TGTGCCAGCAGTTACTCGAACCCCTCGGGTTCACCCCTCCACTTT.

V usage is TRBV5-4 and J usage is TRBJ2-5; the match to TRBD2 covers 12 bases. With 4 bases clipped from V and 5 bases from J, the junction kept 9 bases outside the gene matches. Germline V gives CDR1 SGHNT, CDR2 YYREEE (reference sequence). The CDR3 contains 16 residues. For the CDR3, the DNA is TGTGCCAGCAGCCTCAACGCCGGGACTAGCGGGGAGACCCAGTACTTC. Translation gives CASSLNAGTSGETQYF.

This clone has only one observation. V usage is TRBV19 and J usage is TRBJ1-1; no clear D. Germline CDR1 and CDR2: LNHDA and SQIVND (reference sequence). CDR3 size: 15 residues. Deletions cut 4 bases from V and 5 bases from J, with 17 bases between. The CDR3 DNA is TGTGCCAGTAGTACGCAGGAACGGTCGGGGACTGAAGCTTTCTTT. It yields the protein CASSTQERSGTEAFF.

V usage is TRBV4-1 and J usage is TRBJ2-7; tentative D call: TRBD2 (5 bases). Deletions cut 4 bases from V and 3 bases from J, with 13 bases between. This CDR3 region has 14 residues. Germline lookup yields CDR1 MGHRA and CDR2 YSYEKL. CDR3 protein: CASSLKTGNYEQYF. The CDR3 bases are TGCGCCAGCAGCCTCAAGACGGGGAACTACGAGCAGTACTTC.

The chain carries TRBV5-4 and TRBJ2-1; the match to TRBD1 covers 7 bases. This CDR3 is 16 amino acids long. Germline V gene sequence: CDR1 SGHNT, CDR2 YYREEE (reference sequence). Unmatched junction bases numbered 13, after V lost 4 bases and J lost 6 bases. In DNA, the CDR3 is TGTGCCAGCAGCCTACGGACAGGTGGGGCCCTCAATGAGCAGTTCTTC. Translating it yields CASSLRTGGALNEQFF. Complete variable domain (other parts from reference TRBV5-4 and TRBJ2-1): ETGVTQSPTHLIKTRGQQVTLRCSSQSGHNTVSWYQQALGQGPQFIFQYYREEENGRGNFPPRFSGLQFPNYSSELNVNALELDDSALYLCASSLRTGGALNEQFFGPGTRLTVL.

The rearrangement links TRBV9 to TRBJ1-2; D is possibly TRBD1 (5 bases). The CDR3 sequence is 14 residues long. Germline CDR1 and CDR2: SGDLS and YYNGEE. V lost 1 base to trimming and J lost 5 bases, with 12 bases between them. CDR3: CASSVTSTDYGYTF. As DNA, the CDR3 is TGTGCCAGCAGCGTAACATCGACAGATTATGGCTACACCTTC. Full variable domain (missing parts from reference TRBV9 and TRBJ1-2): DSGVTQTPKHLITATGQRVTLRCSPRSGDLSVYWYQQSLDQGLQFLIQYYNGEERAKGNILERFSAQQFPDLHSELNLSSLELGDSALYFCASSVTSTDYGYTFGSGTRLTVV.

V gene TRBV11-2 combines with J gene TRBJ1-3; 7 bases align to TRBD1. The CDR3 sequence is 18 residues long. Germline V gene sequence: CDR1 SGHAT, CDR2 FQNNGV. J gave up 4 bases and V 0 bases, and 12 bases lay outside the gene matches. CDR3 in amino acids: CASSLDRWRQGGGNTIYF. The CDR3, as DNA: TGTGCCAGCAGCTTAGATCGCTGGAGGCAGGGGGGAGGAAACACCATATATTTT.

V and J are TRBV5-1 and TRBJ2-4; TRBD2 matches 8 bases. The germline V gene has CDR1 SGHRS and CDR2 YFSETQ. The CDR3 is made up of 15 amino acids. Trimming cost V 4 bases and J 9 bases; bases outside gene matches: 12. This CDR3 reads CASSTAPGGPGIQYF. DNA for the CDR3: TGCGCCAGCAGCACCGCCCCGGGGGGGCCGGGCATTCAGTACTTC.

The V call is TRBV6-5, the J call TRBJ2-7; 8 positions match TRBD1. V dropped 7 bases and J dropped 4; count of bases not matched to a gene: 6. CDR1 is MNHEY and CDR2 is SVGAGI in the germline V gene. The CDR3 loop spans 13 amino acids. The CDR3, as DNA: TGTGCCAGCACAGACAGGGGTGGGTACGAGCAGTACTTC. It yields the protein CASTDRGGYEQYF.

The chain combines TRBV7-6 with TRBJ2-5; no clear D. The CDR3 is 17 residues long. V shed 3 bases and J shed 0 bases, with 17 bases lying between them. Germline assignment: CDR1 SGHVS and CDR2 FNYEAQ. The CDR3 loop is CASSFGQAGVYQETQYF. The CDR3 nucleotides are TGTGCCAGCAGCTTTGGTCAAGCAGGCGTGTACCAAGAGACCCAGTACTTC.

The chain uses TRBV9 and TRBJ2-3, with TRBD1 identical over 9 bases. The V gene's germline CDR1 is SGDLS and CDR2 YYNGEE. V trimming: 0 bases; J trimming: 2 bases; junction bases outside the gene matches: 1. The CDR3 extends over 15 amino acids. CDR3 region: CASSVVQGATDTQYF. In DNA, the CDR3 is TGTGCCAGCAGCGTAGTACAGGGGGCCACAGATACGCAGTATTTT.

In nucleotides, the CDR3 is TGTGCTAGTGGTTATGGGGGCAGTTATAATGAAAAACTGTTTTTT. Its protein is CASGYGGSYNEKLFF. This chain uses TRBV12-5 with TRBJ1-4, with D tentatively TRBD1 (6 bases). The CDR3 has 15 residues. The germline V gene encodes CDR1 LGHNT and CDR2 FRNRAP. Trimming cost V 4 bases and J 4 bases, with 13 bases left between them.

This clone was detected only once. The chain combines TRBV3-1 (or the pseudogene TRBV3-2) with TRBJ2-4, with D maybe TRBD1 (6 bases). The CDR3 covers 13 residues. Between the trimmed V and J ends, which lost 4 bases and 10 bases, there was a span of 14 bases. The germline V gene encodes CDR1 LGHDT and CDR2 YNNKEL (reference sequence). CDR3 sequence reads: CASSPSPDRIQYF. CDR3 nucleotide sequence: TGTGCCAGCAGCCCCTCGCCCGACAGGATTCAGTACTTC.

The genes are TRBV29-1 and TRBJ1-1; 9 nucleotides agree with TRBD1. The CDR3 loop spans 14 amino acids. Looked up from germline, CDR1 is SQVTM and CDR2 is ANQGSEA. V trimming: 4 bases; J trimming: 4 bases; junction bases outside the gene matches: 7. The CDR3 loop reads CSVVWDRVRTEAFF. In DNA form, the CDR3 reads TGCAGCGTTGTGTGGGACAGGGTTCGCACTGAAGCTTTCTTT.

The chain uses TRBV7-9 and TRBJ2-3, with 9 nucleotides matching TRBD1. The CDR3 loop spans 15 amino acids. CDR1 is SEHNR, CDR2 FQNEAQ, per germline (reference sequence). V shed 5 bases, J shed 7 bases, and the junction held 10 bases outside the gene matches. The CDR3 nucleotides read TGTGCCAGCAGCGACCCGGGACAGGGTCGCCATACGCAGTATTTT. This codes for CASSDPGQGRHTQYF.

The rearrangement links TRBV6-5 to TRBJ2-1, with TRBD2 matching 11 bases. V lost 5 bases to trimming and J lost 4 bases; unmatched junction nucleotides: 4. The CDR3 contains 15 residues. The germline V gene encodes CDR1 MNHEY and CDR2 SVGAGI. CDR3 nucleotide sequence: TGTGCCAGCAGTCCCGGGACTAGCGGTTACAATGAGCAGTTCTTC. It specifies CASSPGTSGYNEQFF.

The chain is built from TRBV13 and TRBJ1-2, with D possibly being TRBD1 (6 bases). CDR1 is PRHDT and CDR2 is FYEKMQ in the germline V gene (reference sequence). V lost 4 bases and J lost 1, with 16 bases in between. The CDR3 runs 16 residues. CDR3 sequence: CASSYLTGHFNYGYTF. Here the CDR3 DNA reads TGTGCCAGCAGCTACCTCACAGGGCATTTTAACTATGGCTACACCTTC.

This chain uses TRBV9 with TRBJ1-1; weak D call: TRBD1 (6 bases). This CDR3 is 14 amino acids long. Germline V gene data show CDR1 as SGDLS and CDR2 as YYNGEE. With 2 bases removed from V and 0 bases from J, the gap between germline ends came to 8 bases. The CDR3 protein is CASSVDRLNTEAFF. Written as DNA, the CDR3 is TGTGCCAGCAGCGTGGACAGACTGAACACTGAAGCTTTCTTT.

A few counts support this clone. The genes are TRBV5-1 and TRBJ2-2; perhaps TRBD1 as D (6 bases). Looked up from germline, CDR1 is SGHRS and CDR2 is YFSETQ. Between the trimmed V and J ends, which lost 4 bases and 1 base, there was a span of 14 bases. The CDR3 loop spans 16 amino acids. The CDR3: CASSPTGPVNTGELFF. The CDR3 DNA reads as TGCGCCAGCAGCCCGACAGGCCCAGTGAACACCGGGGAGCTGTTTTTT.

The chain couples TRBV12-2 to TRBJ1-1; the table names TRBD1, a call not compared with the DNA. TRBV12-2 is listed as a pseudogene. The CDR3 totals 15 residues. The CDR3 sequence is CASRLGDRAITEAFF. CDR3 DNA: TGTGCAAGTCGCTTAGGTGACAGGGCAATCACTGAAGCTTTCTTT.

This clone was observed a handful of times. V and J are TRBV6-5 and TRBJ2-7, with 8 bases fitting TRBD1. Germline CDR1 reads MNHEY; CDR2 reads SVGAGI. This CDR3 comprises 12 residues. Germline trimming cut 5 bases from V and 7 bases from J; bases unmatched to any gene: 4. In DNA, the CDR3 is TGTGCCAGCAGTATTACAGGGGGGGAGCAGTACTTC. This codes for CASSITGGEQYF.

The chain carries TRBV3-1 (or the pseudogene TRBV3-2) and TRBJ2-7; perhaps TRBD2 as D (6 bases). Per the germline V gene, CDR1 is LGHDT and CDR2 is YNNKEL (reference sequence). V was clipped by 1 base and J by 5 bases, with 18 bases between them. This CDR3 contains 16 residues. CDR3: CASSQGFLEGVNEQYF. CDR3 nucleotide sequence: TGTGCCAGCAGCCAAGGTTTTTTGGAGGGTGTCAACGAGCAGTACTTC.

The CDR3 loop reads CASSYSGTGGNTEAFF. Here the CDR3 DNA reads TGCGCCAGCAGTTATAGTGGGACAGGTGGGAACACTGAAGCTTTCTTT. The J gene is TRBJ1-1, the V gene TRBV10-2, with TRBD1 matching 8 bases. The CDR3 totals 16 residues. The trim removed 5 bases at V and 1 base at J, leaving 9 bases unmatched. Germline V gene lookup returns CDR1 WSHSY and CDR2 SAAADI.

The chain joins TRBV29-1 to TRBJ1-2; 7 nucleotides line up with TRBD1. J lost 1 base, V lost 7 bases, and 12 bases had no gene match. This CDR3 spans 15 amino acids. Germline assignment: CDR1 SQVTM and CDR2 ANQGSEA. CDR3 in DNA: TGCAGCGCGATTGATACGGGACAGATTAACTATGGCTACACCTTC. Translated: CSAIDTGQINYGYTF.